Presented here are 10 T cell receptor beta chains from one specimen sequenced in a study of blood T cell repertoires in COVID-19 (dated by TCRdb to about 2020). To prepare the library, the immunoSEQ multiplex PCR assay was applied. The table was pulled from immuneACCESS by TCRdb, which kept in-frame rearrangements only. Such tables lose some clones; where checked, under half of the loss comes from unresolved V genes, and the rest has no known cause. The sample table records roughly 68,000 clones; roughly nine tenths of these occur just once. 7.3% of the sample rests with the top ten. Source material: peripheral blood. The origin of the receptors is a man aged 35 to 55 with COVID-19, enrolled during active disease.

The rearrangement links TRBV6-5 to TRBJ1-5; TRBD1 might be the D (5 bases). V shed 6 bases and J shed 9 bases, with 21 bases lying between them. The CDR3 has 15 residues. In germline, CDR1 is MNHEY, CDR2 SVGAGI. Here the CDR3 DNA reads TGTGCCAGCAGCACAGGCGGGGTAGGGATATGGCCCCAGCATTTT. Translating it yields CASSTGGVGIWPQHF.

The chain is built from TRBV3-1 (or the pseudogene TRBV3-2) and TRBJ1-3; no definite D call. CDR3 length equals 14 residues. Between the trimmed V and J ends, which lost 4 bases and 0 bases, there was a span of 7 bases. In germline, CDR1 is LGHDT, CDR2 YNNKEL (reference sequence). The CDR3 DNA reads as TGTGCCAGCAGCCTTCGGAGCTCTGGAAACACCATATATTTT. Amino acids: CASSLRSSGNTIYF.

The chain carries TRBV6-5 and TRBJ1-1; D not resolved. The V gene's germline CDR1 is MNHEY and CDR2 SVGAGI. Deletions cut 1 base from V and 4 bases from J, with 13 bases between. The CDR3 has 15 residues. CDR3 coding DNA: TGTGCCAGCAGTTACTGGGCGAACGACGGCACTGAAGCTTTCTTT. Translating gives CASSYWANDGTEAFF.

This chain connects TRBV3-1 (or the pseudogene TRBV3-2) to TRBJ2-5; 8 bases fit TRBD2. This CDR3 contains 15 residues. The junction had 6 bases not matched to a gene; V was cut back by 1 base and J by 5 bases. The germline CDR1 and CDR2 sequences are LGHDT and YNNKEL (reference sequence). In DNA form, the CDR3 reads TGTGCCAGCAGCCAAGGATGGGGCGGGAGGGAGACCCAGTACTTC. Protein: CASSQGWGGRETQYF.

DNA for the CDR3: TGTGCCTGGGGGACAGGGTGGAGGGAGCAGTACTTC. Translated, it gives CAWGTGWREQYF. The V gene is TRBV30, the J gene TRBJ2-7; 9 bases map to TRBD1. The trim removed 5 bases at V and 7 bases at J, leaving 6 bases unmatched. The germline gives CDR1 GTSNPN, CDR2 SVGIG (reference sequence). The CDR3 has 12 amino acids.

This chain uses TRBV6-1 with TRBJ2-1; 10 positions agree with TRBD2. V dropped 3 bases and J dropped 1; count of bases not matched to a gene: 3. In germline, CDR1 is MNHNS, CDR2 SASEGT. The CDR3 spans 16 residues. CDR3 coding DNA: TGTGCCAGCAGTGAGTCTAGCGGGGGTTCCTACAATGAGCAGTTCTTC. It translates to CASSESSGGSYNEQFF.

The V call is TRBV11-3, the J call TRBJ1-3; a weak D match, TRBD1 (6 bases). V dropped 5 bases and J dropped 1 base, with 9 bases sitting between them. Germline lookup yields CDR1 SGHNT and CDR2 YENEEA. This CDR3 contains 14 residues. CDR3 DNA: TGTGCCAGCAGCGTCGGACAGTCTGGAAACACCATATATTTT. Its translation is CASSVGQSGNTIYF.

This chain joins TRBV4-1 and TRBJ2-7, with TRBD1 as a possible D gene (6 bases). The CDR3 is 14 amino acids. Looked up from germline, CDR1 is MGHRA and CDR2 is YSYEKL. Trimming cost V 4 bases and J 2 bases, with 12 bases left between them. The CDR3 is CASSPQGKTYEQYF. In DNA, the CDR3 is TGCGCCAGCAGCCCACAGGGAAAGACCTACGAGCAGTACTTC.

This clone was observed a single time. This sequence joins TRBV5-1 and TRBJ1-2, with D possibly being TRBD1 (5 bases). CDR3 length equals 14 residues. Germline V lookup: CDR1 SGHRS, CDR2 YFSETQ. The V end was cut by 4 bases, the J end by 0 bases, with 10 bases between. CDR3 DNA sequence: TGCGCCAGCAGCCTAGACAGCCCTAACTATGGCTACACCTTC. It codes for CASSLDSPNYGYTF.

CDR3 sequence (DNA): TGTGCCAGCAGCCGTGGGGACAAGAACTATGGCTACACCTTC. It yields the protein CASSRGDKNYGYTF. V gene TRBV3-1 (or the pseudogene TRBV3-2) combines with J gene TRBJ1-2; maybe TRBD1 (6 bases). The CDR3 consists of 14 residues. Trimming cost V 4 bases and J 2 bases, with 11 bases left between them. Germline V CDR1 and CDR2: LGHDT, YNNKEL (reference sequence).